What follows are 21 T cell receptor beta chains derived from one specimen sequenced in a study of response to subunit inactivated influenza vaccine listed by TCRdb under 2018. The sample's time point label, decoded: 40 to 45 days after influenza vaccine administration. Preparation of the library involved RT-PCR. The data were produced on an Illumina HiSeq 2500. In TCRdb, the public reads were trimmed at Q25 with fastp and aligned with MiXCR, with productive beta chains retained. Entries that share a CDR3 protein sequence are merged under the most common genes and DNA. This sample holds about 530,000 distinct CDR3 sequences; approximately 12% were observed only once. Roughly 14% of the sample is held by the ten biggest clonotypes. The sample was PBMCs from blood, taken roughly 45 days after vaccination. These receptors were obtained from a man aged 50 to 60 who received an inactivated influenza vaccine. Donor details come from another sample of the same person, matched by shared clones.

This sequence joins TRBV20-1 and TRBJ2-7; perhaps D is TRBD1 or TRBD2 (7 bases each). The CDR3 has 13 amino acids. Germline CDR1 DFQATT, CDR2 SNEGSKA (reference sequence). V was trimmed by 3 bases and J by 6 bases, leaving 15 bases between them. The CDR3 nucleotides are TGCAGTGCTAGGGACAGGTGGGGGGGCGAGCAGTACTTC. Encoded protein: CSARDRWGGEQYF.

V is TRBV2 and J is TRBJ2-3; 7 bases fit TRBD2. V was clipped by 6 bases and J by 2 bases; unmatched bases: 5. From germline, CDR1 is SNHLY and CDR2 FYNNEI. The CDR3 is made up of 14 amino acids. In DNA, the CDR3 is TGTGCCAGCAGCGTCCGGGACTACACAGATACGCAGTATTTT. Protein product: CASSVRDYTDTQYF.

CDR3 region: CASSLAYGYYEQYF. The CDR3 region has the DNA TGTGCCAGCAGTTTAGCGTACGGCTACTACGAGCAGTACTTC. The chain couples TRBV12-3 or TRBV12-4 to TRBJ2-7; no firm D call. The CDR3 is 14 residues long. V shed 0 bases and J shed 3 bases, with 9 bases lying between them.

This chain connects TRBV6-5 to TRBJ2-7; perhaps TRBD2 as D (6 bases). CDR1 is MNHEY, CDR2 SVGAGI, per germline. The V gene lost 2 bases and the J gene lost 1 base, with 9 bases spanning the gap. The CDR3 extends over 14 amino acids. The CDR3 reads CASSYRGGSYEQYF. As DNA, the CDR3 is TGTGCCAGCAGTTACAGGGGAGGTTCCTACGAGCAGTACTTC.

This clonotype was seen more than once but under ten times. The rearrangement uses TRBV10-3 and TRBJ2-1; D unclear. The CDR3 loop spans 13 amino acids. The V gene's germline CDR1 is ENHRY and CDR2 SYGVKD. V was clipped by 2 bases and J by 5 bases, with 7 bases between them. Here the CDR3 DNA reads TGTGCCATCAGTGAGAGCAAAAACAATGAGCAGTTCTTC. Amino acids: CAISESKNNEQFF.

This clonotype was observed a few times. The rearrangement uses TRBV4-2 and TRBJ2-3; 14 bases agree with TRBD2. The CDR3 is 16 residues long. The V segment lost 4 bases and the J segment 5 bases; nucleotides outside the gene matches: 5. Germline loops: CDR1 LGHNA, CDR2 YNFKEQ. The CDR3 DNA reads TGTGCCAGCAGCCCTAGGACTAGCGGGGGGATAGATACGCAGTATTTT. Protein product: CASSPRTSGGIDTQYF.

This clonotype was picked up a small number of times. V and J are TRBV3-1 and TRBJ2-7; 7 bases agree with TRBD2. Trimming took 4 bases from V and 0 from J; bases not matched to a gene: 3. The CDR3 contains 14 residues. The germline gives CDR1 LGHDT, CDR2 YNNKEL (reference sequence). The CDR3 DNA is TGTGCCAGCAGCCCAGCGGGATACTCCTACGAGCAGTACTTC. This translates into CASSPAGYSYEQYF.

This clonotype has just a few counts. This rearrangement joins TRBV10-3 to TRBJ1-2, with D maybe TRBD1 (6 bases). The ends were cut back, 6 bases at V and 0 bases at J, with 11 bases in the middle. In germline, CDR1 is ENHRY, CDR2 SYGVKD. This CDR3 has 14 residues. CDR3 nucleotides: TGTGCCATCAGGCCGGGACACACTAACTATGGCTACACCTTC. This gives the protein CAIRPGHTNYGYTF.

The rearrangement joins TRBV12-3 or TRBV12-4 to TRBJ1-1; no reliable D call. The CDR3 is 14 residues long. V gave up 3 bases and J gave up 5 bases, with 13 bases separating them. The CDR3, as DNA: TGTGCCAGCAGTTTTGGAGGGATAAGTACTGAAGCTTTCTTT. Translating it yields CASSFGGISTEAFF.

This clonotype was recorded many times. The chain has TRBV5-1 and TRBJ1-2; D is ambiguous. Germline values: CDR1 SGHRS, CDR2 YFSETQ. The CDR3 runs 14 residues. The germline V and J ends were trimmed by 2 bases and 2 bases, with 10 bases remaining between them. The CDR3 nucleotides read TGCGCCAGCAGCTTTACTACGCAAAACTATGGCTACACCTTC. Its translation: CASSFTTQNYGYTF.

The chain employs TRBV7-2 and TRBJ2-1; possibly TRBD1 or TRBD2 for D (6 bases each). V was clipped by 4 bases and J by 1 base, with 14 bases between them. The CDR3 contains 16 residues. Germline V gene sequence: CDR1 SGHTA, CDR2 FQGNSA. The CDR3 DNA follows: TGTGCCAGCAGCTCGGTTAGGGGGGAATCCTACAATGAGCAGTTCTTC. Its translation is CASSSVRGESYNEQFF. Based on the CDR3 plus reference TRBV7-2 and TRBJ2-1, the full variable domain is GAGVSQSPSNKVTEKGKDVELRCDPISGHTALYWYRQSLGQGLEFLIYFQGNSAPDKSGLPSDRFSAERTGGSVSTLTIQRTQQEDSAVYLCASSSVRGESYNEQFFGPGTRLTVL.

This clonotype was recorded a few times. The chain has TRBV6-6 and TRBJ2-7; D gene unclear. The CDR3 is made up of 13 amino acids. CDR1 is MNHNY and CDR2 is SVGAGI in the germline V gene (reference sequence). V was trimmed by 6 bases and J by 3 bases, leaving 12 bases between them. In DNA form, the CDR3 reads TGTGCCAGCAGCCAAACCGCCCTCTACGAGCAGTACTTC. Translation gives CASSQTALYEQYF.

This clonotype was observed a few times. The CDR3 spells CASSKTGNRDQPQHF. In DNA form, the CDR3 reads TGTGCCAGCAGCAAAACAGGGAACCGCGATCAGCCCCAGCATTTT. The V gene is TRBV7-3, the J gene TRBJ1-5, with D possibly TRBD1 on 6 matching bases. The V and J ends lost 5 bases and 5 bases respectively, with 16 bases between them. The CDR3 extends over 15 amino acids. Per the germline V gene, CDR1 is SGHTA and CDR2 is FQGTGA. The full variable domain, its missing parts supplied by reference TRBV7-3 and TRBJ1-5, is GAGVSQTPSNKVTEKGKYVELRCDPISGHTALYWYRQSLGQGPEFLIYFQGTGAADDSGLPNDRFFAVRPEGSVSTLKIQRTERGDSAVYLCASSKTGNRDQPQHFGDGTRLSIL.

The chain joins TRBV7-9 to TRBJ2-7, with no clear D. Per germline, CDR1 SEHNR and CDR2 FQNEAQ (reference sequence). The CDR3 is 14 residues long. V lost 5 bases and J 0 bases, leaving 11 bases between the germline ends. The CDR3 bases are TGTGCCAGCAGCGGCTATGGGGACTCCTACGAGCAGTACTTC. Protein sequence: CASSGYGDSYEQYF. The complete variable domain, with remaining parts taken from reference TRBV7-9 and TRBJ2-7, reads DTGVSQNPRHKITKRGQNVTFRCDPISEHNRLYWYRQTLGQGPEFLTYFQNEAQLEKSRLLSDRFSAERPKGSFSTLEIQRTEQGDSAMYLCASSGYGDSYEQYFGPGTRLTVT.

This chain connects TRBV12-3 or TRBV12-4 to TRBJ2-1; no clear D. Between the trimmed V and J ends, which lost 1 base and 9 bases, there was a span of 7 bases. The CDR3 covers 12 residues. The CDR3 nucleotides read TGTGCCAGCAGTTTAGGGCATAGTGAGCAGTTCTTC. It codes for CASSLGHSEQFF.

This clonotype appeared many times. J is TRBJ2-5 and V is TRBV6-1, with D perhaps matching TRBD2 (5 bases). V was clipped by 6 bases and J by 2 bases, with 13 bases between them. Germline V lookup: CDR1 MNHNS, CDR2 SASEGT. This CDR3 contains 14 residues. The CDR3 DNA sequence: TGTGCCAGCAGCCTTAGCCCGGGGCAAGAGACCCAGTACTTC. It yields the protein CASSLSPGQETQYF.

A few counts support this clonotype. The chain is built from TRBV4-2 and TRBJ2-7; maybe TRBD1 (5 bases). This CDR3 has 15 residues. Germline CDR1 is LGHNA and CDR2 is YNFKEQ. V was cut by 1 base and J by 3 bases, with 13 bases left in between. The CDR3 is CASSQGGQGNYEQYF. The CDR3 nucleotides read TGTGCCAGCAGCCAAGGTGGGCAGGGTAACTACGAGCAGTACTTC.

This clonotype has more than one count but fewer than ten. This chain connects TRBV6-2 or TRBV6-3 to TRBJ2-7; 8 bases align to TRBD2. CDR3 length equals 14 residues. Trimming took 2 bases from V and 5 from J; bases not matched to a gene: 5. Per germline, CDR1 MNHEY and CDR2 SVGEGT. CDR3 region: CASSYRAGAHEQYF. The CDR3 DNA reads TGTGCCAGCAGTTACCGAGCGGGGGCCCACGAGCAGTACTTC.

The DNA for the CDR3 is TGTGCCAGCAGCTCACCCGGGACAGGGTTTAGGGGCTACACCTTC. Translation gives CASSSPGTGFRGYTF. The chain employs TRBV7-8 and TRBJ1-2; 9 nucleotides agree with TRBD1. The V gene's germline CDR1 is SGHVS and CDR2 FQNEAQ. This CDR3 has 15 residues. Trimming removed 4 bases from V and 8 bases from J; junction bases left unmatched: 11.

This clonotype came up a few times. This chain links TRBV12-3 or TRBV12-4 with TRBJ1-4; D uncertain. This CDR3 contains 16 residues. The V end lost 4 bases, the J end lost 7 bases, and 19 bases lay between the germline ends. The CDR3 reads CASSSQDLSAGEKLFF. The CDR3 bases are TGTGCCAGCAGTTCTCAAGACCTCTCCGCGGGTGAAAAACTGTTTTTT.

The genes are TRBV29-1 and TRBJ1-1, with 8 bases matching TRBD1. Looked up from germline, CDR1 is SQVTM and CDR2 is ANQGSEA. This CDR3 is built from 15 residues. J gave up 6 bases and V 1 base, and 10 bases lay outside the gene matches. Here the CDR3 DNA reads TGCAGCGTTGAAGGGGCAGGGGGCAAGTATTCTGAAGCTTTCTTT. This translates into CSVEGAGGKYSEAFF.